This entry describes one T cell receptor beta chain. What it recognizes is unknown. A junction end diverges from the germline sequence, so it may reflect a read error. The table came from immunoSEQ multiplex PCR; TCRdb's copy has only in-frame clones and leaves some out. The sample records tens of thousands of clones, over 30% being singletons. This record belongs to a study of sequential checkpoint blockade in melanoma. Overall study context: Randomization was 1:1 between first-line nivolumab→ipilimumab and ipilimumab→nivolumab. Fewer than 25 patients had tumor biopsies before treatment and at week 13.

Treatment indicated: randomized to nivolumab then ipilimumab (arm A) or the reverse (arm B). None of the patients previously received DNA-damaging chemotherapy. This CDR3 is 18 amino acids long. CDR1 is SGHNT and CDR2 is YENEEA in the germline V gene. Whole-study results and caveats: For nivolumab-first patients, baseline tumor clonality was associated with response.

The chain has TRBV11-3 and TRBJ1-1; 11 nucleotides agree with TRBD1. Sequencing used tumor tissue (inferred from file names), obtained from a patient given nivolumab and ipilimumab in sequence. This TCR derives from a human donor with melanoma. DNA for the CDR3: TGTGCCAGCAGCTTGGGTCTTAGGACAGGGGGCTTGAAGACTGAAGCTTTCTTT. This translates into CASSLGLRTGGLKTEAFF.